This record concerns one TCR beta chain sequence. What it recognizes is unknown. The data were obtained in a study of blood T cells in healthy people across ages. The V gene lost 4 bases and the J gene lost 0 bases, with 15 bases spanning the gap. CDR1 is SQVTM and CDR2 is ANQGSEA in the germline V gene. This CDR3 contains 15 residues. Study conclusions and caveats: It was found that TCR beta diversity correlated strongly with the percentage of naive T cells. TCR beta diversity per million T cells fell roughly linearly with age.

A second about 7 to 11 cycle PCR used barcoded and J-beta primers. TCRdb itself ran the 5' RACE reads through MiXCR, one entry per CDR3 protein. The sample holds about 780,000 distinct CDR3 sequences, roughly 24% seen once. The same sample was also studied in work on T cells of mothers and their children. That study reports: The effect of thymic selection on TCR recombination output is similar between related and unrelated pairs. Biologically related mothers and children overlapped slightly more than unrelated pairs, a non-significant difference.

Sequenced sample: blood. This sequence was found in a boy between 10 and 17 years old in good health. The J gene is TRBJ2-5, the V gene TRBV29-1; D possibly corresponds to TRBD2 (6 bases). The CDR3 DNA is TGCAGCGTTGTTGGATTCGGGAGACACCAAGAGACCCAGTACTTC. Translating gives CSVVGFGRHQETQYF. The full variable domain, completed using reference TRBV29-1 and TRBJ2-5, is SAVISQKPSRDICQRGTSLTIQCQVDSQVTMMFWYRQQPGQSLTLIATANQGSEATYESGFVIDKFPISRPNLTFSTLTVSNMSPEDSSIYLCSVVGFGRHQETQYFGPGTRLLVL.